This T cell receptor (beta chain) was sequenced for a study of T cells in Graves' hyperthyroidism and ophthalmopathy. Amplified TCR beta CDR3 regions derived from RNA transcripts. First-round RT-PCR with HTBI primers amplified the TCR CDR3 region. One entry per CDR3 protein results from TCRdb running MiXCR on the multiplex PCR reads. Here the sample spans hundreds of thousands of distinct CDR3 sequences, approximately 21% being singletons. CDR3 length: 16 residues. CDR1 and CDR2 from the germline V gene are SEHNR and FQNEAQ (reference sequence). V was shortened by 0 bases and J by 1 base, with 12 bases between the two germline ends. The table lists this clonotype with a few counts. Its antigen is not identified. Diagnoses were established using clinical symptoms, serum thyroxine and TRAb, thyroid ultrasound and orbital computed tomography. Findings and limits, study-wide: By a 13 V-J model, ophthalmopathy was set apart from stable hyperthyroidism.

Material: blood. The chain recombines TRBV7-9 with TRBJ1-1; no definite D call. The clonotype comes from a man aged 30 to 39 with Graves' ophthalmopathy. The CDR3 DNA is TGTGCCAGCAGCTTAGCAGGAGTAGACACGAACACTGAAGCTTTCTTT. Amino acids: CASSLAGVDTNTEAFF.